The 21 T cell receptor beta chains given below trace back to one sample, sequenced in a study of blood T cell repertoires in COVID-19. Sequencing was performed with immunoSEQ multiplex PCR; in TCRdb, only in-frame clones are kept and a portion is missing. The table records approximately 290,000 clones, approximately 90% of them present only once. The sequenced sample consisted of peripheral blood. Receptors originate from a man in his thirties or forties with acute or convalescent COVID-19.

This chain links TRBV7-8 with TRBJ1-2, with D possibly TRBD1 on 6 matching bases. Germline lookup yields CDR1 SGHVS and CDR2 FQNEAQ. This CDR3 comprises 14 residues. Trimming shortened V by 6 bases and J by 0 bases, and 11 bases separated the two germline ends. Here the CDR3 reads CASSTGTTNYGYTF. The CDR3 DNA is TGTGCCAGCAGTACCGGGACAACTAACTATGGCTACACCTTC.

The rearrangement joins TRBV11-2 to TRBJ2-3; TRBD2 agrees at 15 bases. CDR3 length: 17 amino acids. Trimming at V came to 4 bases and at J to 8 bases, leaving 10 bases not matched to a gene. Germline V gene data show CDR1 as SGHAT and CDR2 as FQNNGV. CDR3 amino acids: CASSSWTSGGAGGTQYF. The CDR3 bases are TGTGCCAGCAGCTCGTGGACTAGCGGGGGGGCCGGTGGTACGCAGTATTTT.

The gene calls are TRBV10-1 and TRBJ1-5; tentative D call: TRBD1 (6 bases). The CDR3 loop spans 13 amino acids. Deletions cut 9 bases from V and 3 bases from J, with 12 bases between. CDR1 WNHNN and CDR2 SYGVQD come from the germline V gene (reference sequence). CDR3 coding DNA: TGCGCCAGTTTGGACAGCCCCAATCAGCCCCAGCATTTT. Translated: CASLDSPNQPQHF.

V is TRBV6-5 and J is TRBJ1-4, with a possible D match to TRBD1 (5 bases). The CDR3 length is 14 residues. V lost 9 bases and J 7 bases, leaving 18 bases between the germline ends. Per germline, CDR1 MNHEY and CDR2 SVGAGI. CDR3 amino acids: CASLGLPPSEKLFF. DNA for the CDR3: TGTGCCAGTTTGGGACTCCCTCCCAGTGAAAAACTGTTTTTT.

The chain uses TRBV5-1 and TRBJ2-1, with a tentative D call TRBD2 (5 bases). Per germline, CDR1 SGHRS and CDR2 YFSETQ. The CDR3 is 15 amino acids. Trimming removed 6 bases at V and 1 base at J, with 14 bases between. The DNA of the CDR3 is TGCGCCAGCAAAGCGGAAGCACAGTCCTACAATGAGCAGTTCTTC. This gives the protein CASKAEAQSYNEQFF. Variable domain in full (rest from reference TRBV5-1 and TRBJ2-1): KAGVTQTPRYLIKTRGQQVTLSCSPISGHRSVSWYQQTPGQGLQFLFEYFSETQRNKGNFPGRFSGRQFSNSRSEMNVSTLELGDSALYLCASKAEAQSYNEQFFGPGTRLTVL.

This rearrangement joins TRBV7-8 to TRBJ1-2; D ambiguous. The length of the CDR3 is 15 residues. CDR1 and CDR2 (germline): SGHVS, FQNEAQ. Trimming removed 2 bases from V and 1 base from J, with 11 bases in between. CDR3 region: CASSLRMGSNYGYTF. The CDR3 nucleotides read TGTGCCAGCAGCTTAAGAATGGGCAGTAACTATGGCTACACCTTC.

The gene calls are TRBV5-1 and TRBJ2-1; 7 bases align to TRBD1. After removal of 4 bases from V and 9 bases from J, the junction contained 19 bases not matched to a gene. The germline V gene encodes CDR1 SGHRS and CDR2 YFSETQ. The CDR3 has 17 residues. CDR3 region: CASSPLQTGSGGPEQFF. The CDR3 DNA reads TGCGCCAGCAGCCCGCTCCAGACAGGGAGTGGGGGCCCTGAGCAGTTCTTC.

This clone was counted a few times. The chain has TRBV12-5 and TRBJ1-5, with a weak D call TRBD1 (5 bases). Germline assignment: CDR1 LGHNT and CDR2 FRNRAP. Trimming stripped 3 bases from V and 8 bases from J, with 23 bases between. The CDR3 sequence is 17 residues long. The CDR3 reads CASGLLLGGTPGEPQHF. The CDR3 nucleotides read TGTGCTAGTGGTTTACTGCTCGGGGGGACTCCTGGGGAGCCCCAGCATTTT.

In this sample, this clone turned up a few times. At the DNA level, this CDR3 is encoded by other sequences in the same sample as well. The chain carries TRBV29-1 and TRBJ2-6; TRBD1 agrees at 8 bases. V shed 0 bases and J 0 bases; nucleotides not matched to a gene: 7. The germline V gene has CDR1 SQVTM and CDR2 ANQGSEA. The CDR3 runs to 18 residues. CDR3 region: CSVEDRDRGLSGANVLTF. CDR3 sequence (DNA): TGCAGCGTTGAAGATCGTGACAGGGGCCTCTCTGGGGCCAACGTCCTGACTTTC. Variable domain in full (rest from reference TRBV29-1 and TRBJ2-6): SAVISQKPSRDICQRGTSLTIQCQVDSQVTMMFWYRQQPGQSLTLIATANQGSEATYESGFVIDKFPISRPNLTFSTLTVSNMSPEDSSIYLCSVEDRDRGLSGANVLTFGAGSRLTVL.

This clone showed up just once. The chain recombines TRBV9 with TRBJ2-2; 7 bases agree with TRBD1. Per the germline V gene, CDR1 is SGDLS and CDR2 is YYNGEE. The CDR3 runs to 16 residues. V trimming: 0 bases; J trimming: 4 bases; junction bases outside the gene matches: 6. In DNA form, the CDR3 reads TGTGCCAGCAGCGTAGCTCCACAGGGGTCCACCGGGGAGCTGTTTTTT. Protein: CASSVAPQGSTGELFF.

This clone has just a few counts. The chain combines TRBV12-3 or TRBV12-4 with TRBJ1-1; maybe TRBD1 (6 bases). There are 13 residues in the CDR3. Trimming took off 3 bases at V and 10 bases at J, with 15 bases between the two ends. CDR3 bases: TGTGCCAGCAGTTTCAATGGACAGACTTCAGCTTTCTTT. Its translation: CASSFNGQTSAFF.

This sequence joins TRBV6-2 or TRBV6-3 and TRBJ2-4; unclear D gene. The CDR3 runs to 15 residues. V lost 5 bases and J lost 0, with 11 bases in between. Germline-derived CDR1 and CDR2 are MNHEY and SVGEGT. The CDR3 protein is CASSPRVLAKNIQYF. CDR3 DNA: TGTGCCAGCAGTCCCCGGGTTCTAGCCAAAAACATTCAGTACTTC.

This clone was seen only once. This sequence joins TRBV27 and TRBJ1-2; tentative D call: TRBD1 (6 bases). CDR1 MNHEY and CDR2 SMNVEV come from the germline V gene (reference sequence). CDR3 length: 12 amino acids. The ends were cut back, 5 bases at V and 9 bases at J, with 13 bases in the middle. The CDR3 coding sequence is TGTGCCAGCAGTGGAACAGGGAATCGCTACACCTTC. Encoded protein: CASSGTGNRYTF.

This chain links TRBV28 with TRBJ1-4; D is undetermined. V lost 5 bases, J lost 2 bases, and 12 bases lay in between. The CDR3 has 15 residues. Germline V gene sequence: CDR1 MDHEN, CDR2 SYDVKM. This CDR3 reads CASSPGGSTNEKLFF. The CDR3 region has the DNA TGTGCCAGCAGTCCCGGTGGTAGCACTAATGAAAAACTGTTTTTT.

The CDR3 is CASSFGTGTYEQYF. In DNA, the CDR3 is TGTGCCAGCAGCTTTGGGACAGGAACGTACGAGCAGTACTTC. V and J are TRBV5-6 and TRBJ2-7; TRBD1 aligns across 8 bases. V shed 2 bases, J shed 4 bases, and the junction held 5 bases outside the gene matches. Germline V CDR1 and CDR2: SGHDT, YYEEEE. This CDR3 contains 14 residues.

The chain combines TRBV19 with TRBJ1-1; D remains unclear. The CDR3 spans 15 residues. Germline CDR1 and CDR2: LNHDA and SQIVND (reference sequence). V was trimmed by 0 bases and J by 7 bases, leaving 15 bases between them. CDR3 DNA sequence: TGTGCCAGTAGTATAGATGGGAGGGCCCGAGATGAAGCTTTCTTT. Translated: CASSIDGRARDEAFF.

The CDR3 DNA reads TGTGCCAGCAGGAAAGTGGGGGGCACTGAAGCTTTCTTT. This translates into CASRKVGGTEAFF. The chain has TRBV12-3 or TRBV12-4 and TRBJ1-1; a weak D match, TRBD1 (5 bases). V was pared by 6 bases and J by 4 bases, with 12 bases between. The CDR3 is 13 amino acids.

The sample holds a few counts of this clone. The chain has TRBV11-2 and TRBJ1-3, with D possibly being TRBD1 (5 bases). There are 15 residues in the CDR3. The germline V and J ends were trimmed by 1 base and 4 bases, with 11 bases remaining between them. Germline assignment: CDR1 SGHAT and CDR2 FQNNGV. Here the CDR3 DNA reads TGTGCCAGCAGCTTAGTTCGGGGGTCGGGAAACACCATATATTTT. The encoded protein is CASSLVRGSGNTIYF.

The chain carries TRBV27 and TRBJ1-6, with 9 bases lining up with TRBD1. The CDR3 extends over 15 amino acids. Germline V gene data show CDR1 as MNHEY and CDR2 as SMNVEV (reference sequence). The V gene end was trimmed by 6 bases and the J gene end by 7 bases; junction bases not matched to a gene: 7. The DNA of the CDR3 is TGTGCCAGCAGATCGACAGGGGGAGGGAATTCACCCCTCCACTTT. Residues: CASRSTGGGNSPLHF.

This clone has just one count. The CDR3 nucleotides are TGTGCCAGCAGTCGAAACCTGGGAGGTACGCAGTATTTT. This gives the protein CASSRNLGGTQYF. The chain combines TRBV28 with TRBJ2-3; possibly TRBD2 for D (6 bases). The CDR3 runs 13 residues. Trimming left V 5 bases short and J 8 bases short, with 14 bases between. Germline values: CDR1 MDHEN, CDR2 SYDVKM.

The chain carries TRBV11-3 and TRBJ1-1; unclear D gene. This CDR3 is built from 13 residues. V lost 6 bases to trimming and J lost 0 bases, with 8 bases between them. Per germline, CDR1 SGHNT and CDR2 YENEEA. CDR3 in amino acids: CASSEGVNTEAFF. In nucleotides, the CDR3 is TGTGCCAGCAGTGAGGGCGTGAACACTGAAGCTTTCTTT.